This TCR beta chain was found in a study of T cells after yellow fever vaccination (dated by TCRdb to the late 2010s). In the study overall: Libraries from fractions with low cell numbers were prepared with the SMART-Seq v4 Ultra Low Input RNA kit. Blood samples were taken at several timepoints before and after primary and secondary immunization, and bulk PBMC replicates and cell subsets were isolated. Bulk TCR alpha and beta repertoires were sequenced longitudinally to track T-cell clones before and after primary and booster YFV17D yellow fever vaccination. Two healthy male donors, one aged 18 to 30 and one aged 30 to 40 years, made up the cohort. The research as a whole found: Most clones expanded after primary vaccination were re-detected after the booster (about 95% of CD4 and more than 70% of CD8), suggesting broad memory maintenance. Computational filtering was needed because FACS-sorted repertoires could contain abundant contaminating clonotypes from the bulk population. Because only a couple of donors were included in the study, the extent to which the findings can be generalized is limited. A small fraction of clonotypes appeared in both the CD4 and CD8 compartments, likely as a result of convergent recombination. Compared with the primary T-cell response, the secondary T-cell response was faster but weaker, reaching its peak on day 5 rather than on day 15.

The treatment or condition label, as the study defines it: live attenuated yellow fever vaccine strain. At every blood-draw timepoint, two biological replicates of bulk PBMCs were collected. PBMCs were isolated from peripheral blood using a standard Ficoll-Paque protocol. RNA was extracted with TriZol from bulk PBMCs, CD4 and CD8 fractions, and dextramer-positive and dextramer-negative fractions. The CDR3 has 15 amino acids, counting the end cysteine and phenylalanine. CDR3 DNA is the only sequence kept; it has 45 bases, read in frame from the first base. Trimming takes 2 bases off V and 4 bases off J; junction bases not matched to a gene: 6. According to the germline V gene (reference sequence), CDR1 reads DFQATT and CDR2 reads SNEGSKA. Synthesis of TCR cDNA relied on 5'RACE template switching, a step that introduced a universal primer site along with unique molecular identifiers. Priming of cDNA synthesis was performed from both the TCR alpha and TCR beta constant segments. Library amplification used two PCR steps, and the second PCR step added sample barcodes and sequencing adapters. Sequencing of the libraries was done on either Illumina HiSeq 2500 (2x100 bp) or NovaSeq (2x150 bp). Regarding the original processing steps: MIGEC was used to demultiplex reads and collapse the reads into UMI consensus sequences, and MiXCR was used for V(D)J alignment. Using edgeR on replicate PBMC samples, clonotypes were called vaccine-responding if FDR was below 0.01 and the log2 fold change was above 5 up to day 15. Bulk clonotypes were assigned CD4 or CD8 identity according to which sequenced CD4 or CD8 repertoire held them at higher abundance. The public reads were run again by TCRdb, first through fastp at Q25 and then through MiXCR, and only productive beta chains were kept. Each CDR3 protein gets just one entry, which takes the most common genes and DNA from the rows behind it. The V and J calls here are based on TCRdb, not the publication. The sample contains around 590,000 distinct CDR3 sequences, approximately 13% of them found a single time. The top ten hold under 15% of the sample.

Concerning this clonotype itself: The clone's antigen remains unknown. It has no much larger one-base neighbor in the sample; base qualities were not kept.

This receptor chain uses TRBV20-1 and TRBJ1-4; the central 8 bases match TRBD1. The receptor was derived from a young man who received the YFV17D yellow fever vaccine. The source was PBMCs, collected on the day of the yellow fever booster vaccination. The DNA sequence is TGCAGTGCTAGAACCGGGACAGGTTTTAATGAAAAACTGTTTTTT. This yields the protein CSARTGTGFNEKLFF.